This T cell receptor beta chain was recovered during a study of blood T cell repertoires in COVID-19. Study-level information: Material from acute and convalescent COVID-19 was sourced from the United States, Italy and Spain. Sources were T cells, B-cell-depleted T cells, or PBMCs; the material itself was cDNA or gDNA.

Authors' data handling: From reference gene primer amplification, estimates of nucleated cell counts were derived. Sequencing was performed with immunoSEQ multiplex PCR; in TCRdb, only in-frame clones are kept and a portion is missing. V and J calls plus clone size are reproduced from that table; the DNA served to infer D and trimming. Of some 210,000 clones listed, about 87% are singletons. V trimming: 4 bases; J trimming: 3 bases; junction bases outside the gene matches: 9. The germline V gene has CDR1 SGHDN and CDR2 FVKESK. The CDR3 has 16 residues. The clonotype comes from a young man with acute COVID-19. J is TRBJ2-7 and V is TRBV14, with 10 nucleotides matching TRBD2. Sequenced: PBMCs or T cells enriched from blood (not recorded which). CDR3 nucleotides: TGTGCCAGCAGCCCGGGGCTAGCGGGAGCCCACTACGAGCAGTACTTC. Its translation: CASSPGLAGAHYEQYF. Drawing the rest from reference TRBV14 and TRBJ2-7, the complete variable domain is EAGVTQFPSHSVIEKGQTVTLRCDPISGHDNLYWYRRVMGKEIKFLLHFVKESKQDESGMPNNRFLAERTGGTYSTLKVQPAELEDSGVYFCASSPGLAGAHYEQYFGPGTRLTVT.